This T cell receptor (beta chain) was sequenced for a study of response to subunit inactivated influenza vaccine. Study-wide points: Few new T cells, the authors suggested, are recruited by each seasonal influenza vaccination.

Comments on this clonotype: Antigen specificity is unknown.

One entry per CDR3 protein results from TCRdb running MiXCR on the RT-PCR reads. The sample lists 200,000 to 300,000 distinct CDR3 sequences; 9% to 15% were seen once. CDR3 length: 14 residues. Germline CDR1 is DFQATT and CDR2 is SNEGSKA (reference sequence). The ends were cut back, 6 bases at V and 7 bases at J, with 18 bases in the middle. The clonotype was recovered from a man between 50 and 59 years old who received an inactivated influenza vaccine. The sequences come from non-naive T cells sorted from PBMCs, collected 14 to 15 days before vaccination. This chain joins TRBV20-1 and TRBJ1-4; the D gene is possibly TRBD1 (5 bases). CDR3: CSARTGFGSEKLFF. CDR3 in DNA: TGCAGTGCCAGAACAGGCTTTGGGAGTGAAAAACTGTTTTTT.